A single sample gave rise to the 10 T cell receptor beta chains below, sequenced in a study of cytomegalovirus exposure and HLA in healthy donors. The PCR was carried out with 60 Vbeta primers and 13 Jbeta primers. Generated by immunoSEQ multiplex PCR, the TCRdb table keeps only in-frame clones and is missing some. This sample yields around 94,000 clones, of which approximately 80% are seen a single time; approximately 4.4% belongs to the top ten. What was sequenced was PBMCs. The receptors shown here come from a woman in her thirties or forties in good health and CMV-seronegative.

V gene TRBV5-1 combines with J gene TRBJ2-4; 12 bases align to TRBD2. CDR3 length equals 16 residues. Germline CDR1 reads SGHRS; CDR2 reads YFSETQ. The junction had 1 base not matched to a gene; V was cut back by 2 bases and J by 1 base. CDR3 protein: CASSLGTSGAKNIQYF. The CDR3 DNA is TGCGCCAGCAGCTTAGGGACTAGCGGGGCCAAAAACATTCAGTACTTC.

The chain couples TRBV30 to TRBJ2-1; no definite D call. Germline assignment: CDR1 GTSNPN and CDR2 SVGIG (reference sequence). The CDR3 runs 15 residues. V lost 1 base, J lost 2 bases, and 12 bases lay in between. For the CDR3, the DNA is TGTGCCTGGAGTGGGAGACTGGATGCCTACAATGAGCAGTTCTTC. It encodes CAWSGRLDAYNEQFF.

The genes are TRBV7-6 and TRBJ1-3, with D perhaps TRBD1 (5 bases). V lost 1 base to trimming and J lost 4 bases, with 11 bases between them. CDR3 length: 15 residues. The V gene's germline CDR1 is SGHVS and CDR2 FNYEAQ. The CDR3 loop reads CASSLEARGGNTIYF. In nucleotides, the CDR3 is TGTGCCAGCAGCTTAGAAGCCCGGGGGGGAAACACCATATATTTT. Supplemented by reference TRBV7-6 and TRBJ1-3, the full variable domain reads GAGVSQSPRYKVTKRGQDVALRCDPISGHVSLYWYRQALGQGPEFLTYFNYEAQQDKSGLPNDRFSAERPEGSISTLTIQRTEQRDSAMYRCASSLEARGGNTIYFGEGSWLTVV.

The chain couples TRBV7-6 to TRBJ2-7; 7 nucleotides agree with TRBD1. This CDR3 is 15 amino acids long. Germline V gene data show CDR1 as SGHVS and CDR2 as FNYEAQ. V was clipped by 1 base and J by 4 bases; unmatched bases: 7. The CDR3: CASSLEGAGGYEQYF. The CDR3 DNA sequence: TGTGCCAGCAGCTTAGAGGGGGCGGGTGGTTACGAGCAGTACTTC.

This rearrangement joins TRBV7-3 to TRBJ1-6, with D possibly matching TRBD1 (5 bases). The V end was cut by 0 bases, the J end by 11 bases, with 8 bases between. CDR3 length: 13 residues. Per germline, CDR1 SGHTA and CDR2 FQGTGA. CDR3 amino acids: CASSLTQTAPLHF. CDR3 nucleotide sequence: TGTGCCAGCAGCTTAACGCAGACAGCACCCCTCCACTTT.

The chain combines TRBV10-3 with TRBJ1-5, with 7 bases that match TRBD1. Unmatched junction bases numbered 13, after V lost 10 bases and J lost 4 bases. Germline CDR1 is ENHRY and CDR2 is SYGVKD. The length of the CDR3 is 15 residues. The CDR3 sequence: CATAAAGTDNQPQHF. CDR3 sequence (DNA): TGTGCCACCGCCGCGGCCGGGACAGATAATCAGCCCCAGCATTTT.

This sequence joins TRBV6-6 and TRBJ1-1; a weak D match, TRBD1 (6 bases). V was clipped by 6 bases and J by 2 bases, with 13 bases between them. Germline V lookup: CDR1 MNHNY, CDR2 SVGAGI (reference sequence). This CDR3 has 14 amino acids. CDR3 DNA sequence: TGTGCCAGCAGGAAGAGGGACAAAAACACTGAAGCTTTCTTT. This translates into CASRKRDKNTEAFF.

This clone was detected only a few times. The chain uses TRBV29-1 and TRBJ1-1; no clear D. Germline-derived CDR1 and CDR2 are SQVTM and ANQGSEA. The CDR3 contains 11 residues. V gave up 5 bases and J gave up 10 bases, with 14 bases separating them. The CDR3 nucleotides read TGCAGCGTTAACACGGGAGGCCGAGCTTTCTTT. Its protein product is CSVNTGGRAFF.

This chain links TRBV18 with TRBJ1-2; D gene ambiguous. Trimming left V 4 bases short and J 1 base short, with 13 bases between. The V gene's germline CDR1 is KGHSH and CDR2 LQKENI. CDR3 length: 15 amino acids. For the CDR3, the DNA is TGTGCCAGCTCACTCGCGTTTCGGGATAACTATGGCTACACCTTC. Protein sequence: CASSLAFRDNYGYTF.

The V call is TRBV6-1, the J call TRBJ1-5, with 7 bases that match TRBD1. Unmatched junction bases numbered 6, after V lost 6 bases and J lost 4 bases. The germline V gene has CDR1 MNHNS and CDR2 SASEGT. The CDR3 runs to 14 residues. The CDR3 bases are TGTGCCAGCAGAGGACAGGAGGGGAATCAGCCCCAGCATTTT. This encodes CASRGQEGNQPQHF.